The 9 T cell receptor beta chains in this list originate from one sample, sequenced in a study of T cell responses to AZD1222 COVID-19 vaccine (dated by TCRdb to the early 2020s). Reading the label with the study, this specimen's time point is: about 28 days (+/-7) after the second vaccine dose. The receptor library was made with the immunoSEQ multiplex PCR assay. TCRdb took over this immuneACCESS table, retaining in-frame rearrangements with V and J assigned. Such tables are incomplete; in checked studies, under half of the missing clones stem from an unresolved V gene, and the remainder is unexplained. Across this sample there are some 150,000 clones, with around nine tenths seen only once. The top ten hold under 4% of the sample. The sequencing used peripheral blood, collected 28 days after the second AZD1222 dose. The receptors come from an adult who received the AZD1222 COVID-19 vaccine.

This chain joins TRBV2 and TRBJ2-3; 10 positions agree with TRBD1. V lost 8 bases, J lost 3 bases, and 8 bases stayed unmatched. CDR3 length: 15 amino acids. The V gene's germline CDR1 is SNHLY and CDR2 FYNNEI. In DNA form, the CDR3 reads TGTGCCAGCCTTCGCCGGGACAGGGGAACAGATACGCAGTATTTT. Amino acids: CASLRRDRGTDTQYF.

The CDR3 spells CASRETGIYEQYF. DNA of the CDR3: TGTGCCAGCAGGGAGACAGGGATCTACGAGCAGTACTTC. This chain connects TRBV2 to TRBJ2-7; 7 bases are a match to TRBD1. The CDR3 contains 13 residues. Germline V gene data show CDR1 as SNHLY and CDR2 as FYNNEI. The ends lost 6 bases at V and 3 bases at J; junction bases unmatched: 5.

The J gene is TRBJ1-1, the V gene TRBV27, with D possibly TRBD1 on 5 matching bases. This CDR3 has 14 residues. V lost 7 bases and J lost 4, with 16 bases in between. Germline CDR1 reads MNHEY; CDR2 reads SMNVEV (reference sequence). The CDR3 region is CASTPGGRGTEAFF. The CDR3 nucleotides are TGTGCCAGCACCCCTGGCGGTAGGGGCACTGAAGCTTTCTTT.

In DNA form, the CDR3 reads TGTGCCACCAGCAGAGATAGAGGAGTGAACACTGAAGCTTTCTTT. Its translation: CATSRDRGVNTEAFF. The V and J genes are TRBV15 and TRBJ1-1; D is unresolved. CDR1 LNHNV and CDR2 YYDKDF come from the germline V gene (reference sequence). Trimming stripped 0 bases from V and 0 bases from J, with 8 bases between. This CDR3 is 15 amino acids long.

V is TRBV5-1 and J is TRBJ2-7, with D unclear. The length of the CDR3 is 15 residues. Germline assignment: CDR1 SGHRS and CDR2 YFSETQ. The V gene lost 0 bases and the J gene lost 2 bases, with 12 bases spanning the gap. This chain's CDR3 is CASSLAKKTTYEQYF. The CDR3 region has the DNA TGCGCCAGCAGCTTGGCCAAGAAGACAACCTACGAGCAGTACTTC.

The chain links TRBV7-8 to TRBJ1-2; D perhaps matches TRBD1 (6 bases). The V and J ends lost 6 bases and 3 bases respectively, with 11 bases between them. The CDR3 runs 13 residues. Germline V gene data show CDR1 as SGHVS and CDR2 as FQNEAQ. The DNA for the CDR3 is TGTGCCAGCAGGGACAGTCCCGACTATGGCTACACCTTC. Protein sequence: CASRDSPDYGYTF. The entire variable domain, with the rest obtained from reference TRBV7-8 and TRBJ1-2, is as follows: GAGVSQSPRYKVAKRGQDVALRCDPISGHVSLFWYQQALGQGPEFLTYFQNEAQLDKSGLPSDRFFAERPEGSVSTLKIQRTQQEDSAVYLCASRDSPDYGYTFGSGTRLTVV.

The rearrangement links TRBV4-2 to TRBJ2-7, with 12 bases identical to TRBD2. Losses at the gene ends were 4 bases for V and 7 bases for J; bases not matched to a gene: 8. The CDR3 has 15 amino acids. Germline CDR1 LGHNA, CDR2 YNFKEQ. CDR3 DNA sequence: TGTGCCAGCAGCCCCCGGACTAGCGGGACTCGGGAGCAGTACTTC. It yields the protein CASSPRTSGTREQYF.

This sequence joins TRBV5-1 and TRBJ1-1; weak D call: TRBD1 (5 bases). Deletions cut 3 bases from V and 6 bases from J, with 9 bases between. This CDR3 is 12 amino acids long. The germline gives CDR1 SGHRS, CDR2 YFSETQ. CDR3 nucleotide sequence: TGCGCCAGCAGCTCGGGGACGGCTGAAGCTTTCTTT. Encoded protein: CASSSGTAEAFF.

This chain joins TRBV6-5 and TRBJ1-2; D gene uncertain. The CDR3 consists of 15 residues. From germline, CDR1 is MNHEY and CDR2 SVGAGI. Trimming cost V 10 bases and J 8 bases, with 26 bases left between them. In DNA form, the CDR3 reads TGTGCCACCCTATTCGGCCTTACCGCGTTTCGAGGCTACACCTTC. It is translated as CATLFGLTAFRGYTF.